The source of this TCR beta chain is a study of shared clonotypes between healthy human individuals. Trimming removed 4 bases at V and 7 bases at J, with 19 bases between. Germline values: CDR1 SNHLY, CDR2 FYNNEI. The CDR3 runs to 15 residues. Measured with immunoSEQ multiplex PCR; TCRdb has only the in-frame clones, and not every one. This table has approximately 530,000 clones, about 95% appearing once. The chain recombines TRBV2 with TRBJ2-5, with D uncertain. The sequence was obtained from a woman aged 25 to 39 in good health. Input material: naive CD4+ T cells sorted from blood. Subset: CD45RA+ positively selected. CDR3 bases: TGTGCCAGCAGTGTAGATAGCTTGCCCGCAGGGACCCAGTACTTC. Its protein is CASSVDSLPAGTQYF.